The T cell receptor beta chain under discussion was sequenced for a study of molecular identifiers for immune sequencing clone quantification. J gave up 8 bases and V 4 bases, and 7 bases lay outside the gene matches. The CDR3 is made up of 14 amino acids. Germline CDR1 reads MGHRA; CDR2 reads YSYEKL. MiXCR was run by TCRdb on the PCR reads, yielding one entry per CDR3 protein. The table has some 93,000 distinct CDR3 sequences, 21% seen once. In its sample, this clonotype was seen many times. No antigen is known for it. Sorted cells numbering 20,000 to 1,000,000, with 10%, 30% or 50% RNA, yielded the naive CD8 libraries. Whole-study results and caveats: In CMV-specific effectors, clones above 20 copies held over 98% of molecules; naive, under 1%.

This TCR came from a human donor in good health. Some libraries in this study had Jurkat cell RNA spiked in. The source material was naive CD8+ T cells from blood, with Jurkat cell RNA spiked in. The subset here: FACS-sorted CD8+CD4-CCR7+CD45RA+ naive T cells. The chain uses TRBV4-1 and TRBJ2-1; 8 nucleotides align to TRBD2. The CDR3 nucleotides read TGCGCCAGCAGCCGCGGGGGGTCAGGCGATGAGCAGTTCTTC. Amino acid sequence: CASSRGGSGDEQFF.